This TCR beta chain was captured by sequencing in a study of cytomegalovirus exposure and HLA in healthy donors (dated by TCRdb to about 2017). Turning to the overall study: A later analysis indicated that the 120 validation repertoires were generated on the platform also employed for the approximately 670 repertoires of the first cohort. The study aimed to test whether signatures of past pathogen exposure could be identified by cataloging public T cell receptors. A separate validation cohort of 100 to 150 different subjects was used in addition to the roughly 720-subject first cohort. To predict cytomegalovirus infection status, the study combined high-throughput TCR immunosequencing, statistical association of individual TCRs with disease status, and machine learning.

The paper's findings and limits, for the study overall: Of the cluster scores, approximately 94% were above 0 in a later analysis, which found that TCRs clustered in the first cohort also tended to co-occur in the 120 validation repertoires. Cytomegalovirus status was reported to be diagnosed by the classifier with high specificity and sensitivity in both the original and validation cohorts. While some public TCRs were present in many individuals, most TCR sequences turned up only very rarely across donors. A few of the identified cytomegalovirus-associated TCR beta chains were confirmed in vitro to be specific for cytomegalovirus antigens. In the study, 150 to 200 TCR beta chains were listed as associated with cytomegalovirus. A later analysis lacked HLA typing for the validation cohort, so it scored co-occurrence in that cohort across all 110 or so repertoires. The authors suggested that the approach could potentially be generalized to other disease states and immunological phenotypes.

Separate from the roughly 650-subject first cohort, the validation cohort of more than 90 subjects was the group to which the donors belonged. Library preparation was by the immunoSEQ multiplex PCR assay. The study's processing was this. A statistical classification framework was developed to diagnose cytomegalovirus status using the catalog of TCR beta chain sequences. In TCRdb, the immuneACCESS table is reduced to in-frame sequences with V and J assigned. These tables do not hold every clone; where another copy was compared, an unresolved V gene accounts for under half, and the others remain unexplained. The V and J calls and clone size were taken over from that table, and D and trimming were inferred from the DNA. The sample table records 200,000 or so clones; approximately 88% of these occur just once. The ten largest clones capture over 5.5% of the sample. Regarding this clone: Its specific antigen is unknown. No quality values exist for individual bases; no much larger clone is one base distant.

This sequence originates from a man between 18 and 35 years old in good health and CMV-seropositive. The sample comprised PBMCs.

The CDR3 protein is CASSPLGGRAPSYEQYF. The sequenced DNA is TGTGCCAGCTCACCACTTGGCGGGAGGGCCCCCTCCTACGAGCAGTACTTC. The chain is made from TRBV18 and TRBJ2-7, with TRBD2 matching 9 junction bases. At the junction V is shortened by 1 base and J by 0 bases; bases outside the gene matches: 7. The germline V gene specifies KGHSH as CDR1 and LQKENI as CDR2. The CDR3 runs 17 residues from the cysteine to the phenylalanine. Left in the record is the CDR3 DNA by itself, 51 bases read in frame from the first base.